This TCR beta chain was sequenced during a study of identical twins. The germline V and J ends were trimmed by 7 bases and 7 bases, with 13 bases remaining between them. The CDR3 consists of 13 residues. Germline assignment: CDR1 MGHRA and CDR2 YSYEKL. This clonotype was seen many times. Using its own MiXCR run on the 5' RACE reads, TCRdb lists one record per CDR3 protein. The sample carries 690,000 or so distinct CDR3 sequences, over 5% recorded once. This chain joins TRBV4-1 and TRBJ2-2; tentatively, D is TRBD1 (6 bases). The source material was naive T cells sorted from blood. This TCR was sampled from a man younger than 35 in good health. CDR3 nucleotide sequence: TGCGCCAGCAAACGGCAAGGGGGCGGGGAGCTGTTTTTT. This sequence encodes CASKRQGGGELFF.